The subject of this entry is one T cell receptor beta chain. Its antigen remains undetermined. Qualities for individual bases were not recorded, and no much larger clone is one base off. The sample belongs to a study of CD8+CD57+ T cells in acquired aplastic anemia (dated by TCRdb to the late 2010s). Looking at the study overall: DNA extracted from sorted CD4+ and CD8+ cells had a mean of approximately 3.5 ug, with a range of roughly 0.17 to 30 ug. CD8+CD57+ expansion was defined as frequency above the mean frequency observed in healthy subjects. Beyond this particular receptor, the publication reports: CD8+ Simpson's diversity did not differ significantly between patients and healthy controls (P=0.060). Twenty-nine CD8+ CDR3 sequences were shared between patients and controls but appeared highly expressed in patients and within their immunodominant clones.

Genomic DNA served as template for TCR beta VDJ combination and CDR3 sequence profiling. TCR repertoire sequencing was run on an Illumina HiSeq 2000. Per the original workflow: TRBV/TRBJ rearrangement plots, CDR3 size and DJ length profiles, and Simpson's diversity index were used to assess repertoires. The immunodominant clone was defined as the most abundant DNA sequence in deep sequencing data. CDR3 amino acid sequences were checked for sharing across subjects and were also compared against the VDJdb database and published repertoires. The raw public data were reprocessed by TCRdb itself: fastp quality trimming at Q25, MiXCR clonotype calling, in-frame beta chains only. Each CDR3 protein appears once, grouped with its most common genes and DNA. Here the V and J calls rest on TCRdb's processing, not on the authors' analysis. For this sample there are 100,000 to 150,000 distinct CDR3 sequences; less than 50% appear just once. The ten most abundant clones make up roughly 2.7% of the sample.

Counted from cysteine to phenylalanine, this CDR3 has 13 amino acids. Only the CDR3 portion is preserved as DNA: 39 bases, with reading frame beginning at the first base. Sequences SGHTA (CDR1) and FQGTGA (CDR2) are obtained from the germline V gene. Compared with germline, V lacks 5 bases and J lacks 5 bases; bases without a gene match: 3. Patients chosen for sequencing had shown expansion of CD8+CD57+ cells by flow cytometry. All patients had severe acquired aplastic anemia diagnosed by International Study of Aplastic Anemia and Agranulocytosis and Camitta criteria. No patient had received any therapy when blood was sampled. TCR repertoires of sorted CD4+ and CD8+ blood T cells from severe aplastic anemia patients and healthy subjects were deep-sequenced in the study. Patients were enrolled under clinicaltrials.gov protocols 00001620, 01623167, 00001397, 00071045, 00081523 and 00961064 in the USA. Ficoll-Paque density gradient centrifugation was used to isolate peripheral blood mononuclear cells. Before DNA extraction, CD4+ and CD8+ T cells were sorted with FACS or magnetic beads.

The clonotype originates from a human donor with aplastic anemia. Sequences were obtained from sorted CD4+, CD8+, or CD8+CD57+ T cells (not recorded which) from PBMCs. The chain is assembled from TRBV7-3 and TRBJ2-5; 9 central bases correspond to TRBD2. This receptor carries the CDR3 CASSRGLAETQYF. In nucleotide form, the sequence is TGTGCCAGCAGCCGCGGACTAGCGGAGACCCAGTACTTC. Joined to the reference TRBV7-3 and TRBJ2-5 proteins, this CDR3 gives the full variable domain: GAGVSQTPSNKVTEKGKYVELRCDPISGHTALYWYRQSLGQGPEFLIYFQGTGAADDSGLPNDRFFAVRPEGSVSTLKIQRTERGDSAVYLCASSRGLAETQYFGPGTRLLVL.